These 22 T cell receptor beta chains share one sample of origin, sequenced in a study of Graves' ophthalmopathy and Graves' hyperthyroidism. Scientists amplified the TCR beta CDR3 regions from RNA transcripts. The first-round RT-PCR employed HTBI primers together with the Qiagen OneStep RT-PCR kit. A multiplex PCR was then performed as the second round. TCRdb analysed the multiplex PCR reads with MiXCR anew, one entry per CDR3 protein. Of some 750,000 distinct CDR3 sequences in the sample, 40% are singletons; the top ten hold approximately 43%. Sample: peripheral blood. The receptors were gathered from an adult man with Graves' ophthalmopathy.

This clonotype appeared a few times. The chain links TRBV2 to TRBJ1-5; 8 bases agree with TRBD1. The germline V gene has CDR1 SNHLY and CDR2 FYNNEI. The CDR3 is 13 amino acids. The J segment lost 6 bases and the V segment lost 8 bases, leaving 6 bases of the junction unmatched. DNA of the CDR3: TGTGCCAGCCAGGGACAGGTCGGTCAGCCCCAGCATTTT. Translating gives CASQGQVGQPQHF. The entire variable domain, with the rest obtained from reference TRBV2 and TRBJ1-5, is as follows: EPEVTQTPSHQVTQMGQEVILRCVPISNHLYFYWYRQILGQKVEFLVSFYNNEISEKSEIFDDQFSVERPDGSNFTLKIRSTKLEDSAMYFCASQGQVGQPQHFGDGTRLSIL.

The chain employs TRBV6-4 and TRBJ1-1, with D unresolved. CDR1 MRHNA and CDR2 SNTAGT come from the germline V gene. V lost 6 bases, J lost 4 bases, and 15 bases lay in between. CDR3 length: 14 residues. Here the CDR3 reads CASRMERGGTEAFF. The CDR3 region has the DNA TGTGCCAGCAGGATGGAACGTGGCGGCACTGAAGCTTTCTTT.

This clonotype was detected only once. The CDR3 is CASRRTADNYGYTF. Written as DNA, the CDR3 is TGTGCCAGTAGGAGGACAGCAGATAACTATGGCTACACCTTC. This chain connects TRBV6-6 to TRBJ1-2, with D maybe TRBD1 (6 bases). This CDR3 is built from 14 residues. Germline CDR1 MNHNY, CDR2 SVGAGI (reference sequence). Trimming removed 9 bases at V and 1 base at J, with 15 bases between.

The V gene is TRBV29-1, the J gene TRBJ1-2; no reliable D call. Looked up from germline, CDR1 is SQVTM and CDR2 is ANQGSEA. Between the trimmed V and J ends, which lost 0 bases and 3 bases, there was a span of 14 bases. This CDR3 comprises 15 residues. CDR3 sequence: CSVEDPTRLDYGYTF. DNA for the CDR3: TGCAGCGTTGAAGATCCCACGAGGTTAGACTATGGCTACACCTTC.

The chain combines TRBV10-3 with TRBJ2-5; D may be TRBD2 (6 bases). V lost 4 bases and J lost 0, with 12 bases in between. Germline values: CDR1 ENHRY, CDR2 SYGVKD. The CDR3 runs 15 residues. The CDR3 coding sequence is TGTGCCATCAGTGGGTCCGGGACTCACCAAGAGACCCAGTACTTC. Its protein is CAISGSGTHQETQYF.

V gene TRBV7-8 combines with J gene TRBJ1-4, with a tentative D call TRBD1 (6 bases). This CDR3 spans 15 amino acids. The germline gives CDR1 SGHVS, CDR2 FQNEAQ. Trimming took 1 base from V and 7 from J, leaving 13 bases between them. The chain's CDR3 is CASSLVGGRGEKLFF. The CDR3 DNA reads as TGTGCCAGCAGCTTAGTAGGGGGGCGCGGTGAAAAACTGTTTTTT.

As regards this clonotype: Being one base from a much bigger clone, this may be a read error. The rearrangement uses TRBV7-9 and TRBJ1-4; D remains unclear. Trimming removed 3 bases from V and 7 bases from J, with 12 bases in between. Germline CDR1 and CDR2: SEHNR and FQNEAQ (reference sequence). The length of the CDR3 is 14 residues. Here the CDR3 reads CASSFGPEGEKLFF. The CDR3 nucleotides read TGTGCCAGCAGCTTCGGCCCAGAAGGTGAAAAACTGTTTTTT.

This clonotype was counted many times. The chain links TRBV2 to TRBJ1-1; TRBD1 agrees at 7 bases. The CDR3 spans 11 residues. J lost 8 bases, V lost 7 bases, and 4 bases had no gene match. Germline V gene lookup returns CDR1 SNHLY and CDR2 FYNNEI. The CDR3 region has the DNA TGTGCCAGCATAGGGGGACAGGAAGCTTTCTTT. Encoded protein: CASIGGQEAFF. Using reference TRBV2 and TRBJ1-1 for the parts outside the CDR3, the full variable domain is EPEVTQTPSHQVTQMGQEVILRCVPISNHLYFYWYRQILGQKVEFLVSFYNNEISEKSEIFDDQFSVERPDGSNFTLKIRSTKLEDSAMYFCASIGGQEAFFGQGTRLTVV.

The CDR3 DNA sequence: TGTGCCAGCATACAGGGGGTAGTGGAGACCCAGTACTTC. Translated, it gives CASIQGVVETQYF. The chain employs TRBV2 and TRBJ2-5; 8 bases agree with TRBD1. The V and J ends lost 7 bases and 5 bases, in that order; junction bases with no gene match: 6. The CDR3 is 13 residues long. Per the germline V gene, CDR1 is SNHLY and CDR2 is FYNNEI.

The chain carries TRBV20-1 and TRBJ1-5, with TRBD1 as a possible D gene (5 bases). CDR3 size: 13 residues. V was pared by 3 bases and J by 6 bases, with 12 bases between. Germline V gene sequence: CDR1 DFQATT, CDR2 SNEGSKA (reference sequence). In nucleotides, the CDR3 is TGCAGTGCTAGCGACAGCCAGAGTCAGCCCCAGCATTTT. As protein: CSASDSQSQPQHF.

About this clonotype itself: This may come from a read error, since a much larger clone is one base off. Because it lacks the conserved phenylalanine or tryptophan at the end, this CDR3 is likely a read error. This chain connects TRBV7-9 to TRBJ2-5, with D unresolved. From germline, CDR1 is SEHNR and CDR2 FQNEAQ (reference sequence). V lost 1 base and J lost 2, with 14 bases in between. This CDR3 is built from 16 residues. The CDR3 DNA reads as TGTGCCAGCAGCTTAGTCCCTGGACGACCGCAAGAGACCCAGTACGTC. Its translation: CASSLVPGRPQETQYV.

This clonotype has a handful of counts. The J gene is TRBJ1-1, the V gene TRBV19, with D perhaps TRBD1 (6 bases). Trimming pared 10 bases from V and 1 base from J, leaving 19 bases between. The germline CDR1 and CDR2 sequences are LNHDA and SQIVND (reference sequence). This CDR3 region has 15 residues. The CDR3 loop is CATGVGGEGNTEAFF. The CDR3 nucleotides read TGTGCCACCGGGGTCGGGGGCGAGGGGAACACTGAAGCTTTCTTT.

The chain has TRBV12-5 and TRBJ1-1; 8 bases are shared with TRBD1. Trimming took 0 bases from V and 6 from J; bases not matched to a gene: 12. The CDR3 is 17 residues long. Germline V CDR1 and CDR2: LGHNT, FRNRAP. The CDR3 loop reads CASGLVLGDDRGPEAFF. CDR3 nucleotides: TGTGCTAGTGGTTTGGTACTGGGGGATGACAGGGGTCCTGAAGCTTTCTTT. The whole variable domain, remainder taken from reference TRBV12-5 and TRBJ1-1, is DARVTQTPRHKVTEMGQEVTMRCQPILGHNTVFWYRQTMMQGLELLAYFRNRAPLDDSGMPKDRFSAEMPDATLATLKIQPSEPRDSAVYFCASGLVLGDDRGPEAFFGQGTRLTVV.

Comment on this clonotype: Just one base apart from a much larger clone, this may be a read error. The chain employs TRBV7-9 and TRBJ1-1; D not resolved. Per germline, CDR1 SEHNR and CDR2 FQNEAQ (reference sequence). This CDR3 has 13 residues. The CDR3 DNA reads TGTGCCAGCATCCAGACACCGAACACTGTAGCTTTCTTT. Protein: CASIQTPNTVAFF.

This sequence joins TRBV7-8 and TRBJ1-5, with a possible D match to TRBD1 (6 bases). Germline values: CDR1 SGHVS, CDR2 FQNEAQ. V lost 5 bases, J lost 12 bases, and 11 bases lay in between. The CDR3 length is 11 residues. CDR3 bases: TGTGCCAGCAGCCAGGGACAACTCCAGCATTTT. It yields the protein CASSQGQLQHF.

This clonotype was found many times. V gene TRBV5-1 combines with J gene TRBJ2-7; D assignment may be TRBD1 or TRBD2 (5 bases each). Germline lookup yields CDR1 SGHRS and CDR2 YFSETQ. V was clipped by 0 bases and J by 5 bases, with 9 bases between them. CDR3 length: 13 amino acids. The CDR3 bases are TGCGCCAGCAGCTTGGGAGGGGTCAACGAGCAGTACTTC. It encodes CASSLGGVNEQYF. The variable domain in full, completed from reference TRBV5-1 and TRBJ2-7, reads KAGVTQTPRYLIKTRGQQVTLSCSPISGHRSVSWYQQTPGQGLQFLFEYFSETQRNKGNFPGRFSGRQFSNSRSEMNVSTLELGDSALYLCASSLGGVNEQYFGPGTRLTVT.

This clonotype was counted only a few times. Possible read error: a much larger clone is one base away. This chain links TRBV10-3 with TRBJ2-2, with D perhaps given as TRBD1 or TRBD2 (5 bases each). This CDR3 contains 16 residues. Germline CDR1 is ENHRY and CDR2 is SYGVKD. With 5 bases removed from V and 3 bases from J, the gap between germline ends came to 16 bases. The CDR3 protein is CAISRSEGQDTGELFF. The CDR3 region has the DNA TGTGCCATCAGTCGTTCCGAGGGGCAAGACACCGGGGAGCTGTTTTTT.

The rearrangement uses TRBV20-1 and TRBJ1-2; 7 nucleotides match TRBD1. This CDR3 is 16 amino acids long. Germline V gene lookup returns CDR1 DFQATT and CDR2 SNEGSKA (reference sequence). V gave up 5 bases and J gave up 4 bases; unmatched junction bases: 16. DNA of the CDR3: TGCAGTGCTGCCCGGGACAGAATTATAAACCCCTATGGCTACACCTTC. Amino acid sequence: CSAARDRIINPYGYTF.

Note on this clonotype: The junction departs from the called germline gene at one end, perhaps through a read error. The gene calls are TRBV7-6 and TRBJ1-4, with a weak D call TRBD1 (5 bases). CDR3 length: 13 residues. Per germline, CDR1 SGHVS and CDR2 FNYEAQ. This CDR3 is CASNKPDSEKLFF. CDR3 sequence (DNA): TGCGCCAGCAACAAACCCGACAGTGAAAAACTGTTTTTT.

The V and J genes are TRBV2 and TRBJ1-1; 7 bases map to TRBD1. The germline V gene encodes CDR1 SNHLY and CDR2 FYNNEI. After removal of 5 bases from V and 0 bases from J, the junction contained 9 bases not matched to a gene. The CDR3 loop spans 16 amino acids. The CDR3, as DNA: TGTGCCAGCAGTAGGGGGCGGGGCAGGTTGAACACTGAAGCTTTCTTT. Its translation: CASSRGRGRLNTEAFF.

Ten or more counts support this clonotype. This chain connects TRBV10-3 to TRBJ2-5; the match to TRBD2 covers 8 bases. CDR3 length: 14 residues. Trimming cost V 6 bases and J 3 bases; bases outside gene matches: 6. The germline V gene encodes CDR1 ENHRY and CDR2 SYGVKD. CDR3 region: CAIRGSGVEETQYF. CDR3 bases: TGTGCCATCAGGGGTAGCGGGGTTGAAGAGACCCAGTACTTC.

As concerns this clonotype: A much more abundant neighbour one base away suggests this may be a read error. The chain combines TRBV25-1 with TRBJ2-6; D might be TRBD1 or TRBD2, each matching 5 bases. CDR3 length equals 14 residues. Germline V gives CDR1 MGHDK, CDR2 SYGVNS. CDR3 sequence reads: CASEARSGANALTF. As DNA, the CDR3 is TGTGCCAGCGAGGCTCGGTCCGGGGCCAACGCCCTGACTTTC.